This TCR beta chain is from a study of Graves' ophthalmopathy and Graves' hyperthyroidism. In the study overall: Investigators collected peripheral blood at initial diagnosis, before any treatment was given.

Whole-study findings and limits: The blood repertoire also included most expanded thyroid clonotypes above 0.001 frequency.

Germline loops: CDR1 GTSNPN, CDR2 SVGIG (reference sequence). This CDR3 region has 16 residues. RNA transcripts were the template, and TCR beta CDR3 regions were amplified from them. Scientists carried out first-round RT-PCR using HTBI primers and then a second-round multiplex PCR. TCRdb re-called the multiplex PCR reads with MiXCR, one entry per CDR3 protein. Counted here are about 39,000 distinct CDR3 sequences, around half occurring once; the ten biggest clones make up approximately 30%. As to this clonotype: Its target is not known. A much larger clone lies one base from this, so it may be a read error.

Calling hyperthyroidism stable required that no ophthalmopathy show up within 18 months of follow-up. The clonotype originates from an adult woman with stable Graves' hyperthyroidism. The chain uses TRBV30 and TRBJ1-1; 12 nucleotides match TRBD1. The specimen sequenced was peripheral blood. The CDR3 region is CAWRAGTGGWNSEAFF. CDR3 bases: TGTGCCTGGAGGGCGGGGACAGGGGGCTGGAACAGTGAAGCTTTCTTT.